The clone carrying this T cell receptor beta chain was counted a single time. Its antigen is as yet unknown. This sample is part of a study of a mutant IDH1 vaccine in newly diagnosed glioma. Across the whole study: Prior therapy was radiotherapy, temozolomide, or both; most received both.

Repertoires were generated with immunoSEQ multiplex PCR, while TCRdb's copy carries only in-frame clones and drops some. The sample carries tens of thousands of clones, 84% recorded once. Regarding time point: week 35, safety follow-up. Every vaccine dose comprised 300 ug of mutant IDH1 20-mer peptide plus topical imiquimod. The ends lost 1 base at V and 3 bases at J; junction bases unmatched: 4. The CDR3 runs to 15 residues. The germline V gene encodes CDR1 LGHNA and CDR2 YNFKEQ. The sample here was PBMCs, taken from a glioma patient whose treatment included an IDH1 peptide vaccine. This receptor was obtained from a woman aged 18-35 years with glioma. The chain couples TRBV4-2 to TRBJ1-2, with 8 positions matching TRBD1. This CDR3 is CASSQGDRGYYGYTF. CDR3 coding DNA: TGTGCCAGCAGCCAAGGAGACAGGGGCTACTATGGCTACACCTTC.